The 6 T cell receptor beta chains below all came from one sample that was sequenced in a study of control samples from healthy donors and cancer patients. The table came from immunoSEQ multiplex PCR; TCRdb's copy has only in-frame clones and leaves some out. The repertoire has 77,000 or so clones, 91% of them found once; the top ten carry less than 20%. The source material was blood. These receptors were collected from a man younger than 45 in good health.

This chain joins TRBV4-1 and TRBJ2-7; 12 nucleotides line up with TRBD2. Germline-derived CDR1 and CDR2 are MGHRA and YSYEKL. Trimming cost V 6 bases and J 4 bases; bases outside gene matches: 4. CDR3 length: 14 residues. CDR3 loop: CASRETSGRYEQYF. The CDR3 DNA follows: TGCGCCAGCAGAGAAACTAGCGGGAGGTACGAGCAGTACTTC.

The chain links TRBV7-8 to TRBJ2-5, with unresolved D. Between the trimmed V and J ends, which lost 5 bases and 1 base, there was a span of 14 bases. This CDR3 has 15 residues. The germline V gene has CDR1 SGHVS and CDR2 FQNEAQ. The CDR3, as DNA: TGTGCCAGCAGCCCTTATGACACGGGCCAAGAGACCCAGTACTTC. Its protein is CASSPYDTGQETQYF.

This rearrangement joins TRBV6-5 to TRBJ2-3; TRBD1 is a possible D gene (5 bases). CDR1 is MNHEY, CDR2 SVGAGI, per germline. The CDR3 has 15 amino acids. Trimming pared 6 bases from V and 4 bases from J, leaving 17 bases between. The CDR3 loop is CASSDRAQGADTQYF. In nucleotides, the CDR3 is TGTGCCAGCAGCGACCGAGCCCAGGGTGCAGATACGCAGTATTTT.

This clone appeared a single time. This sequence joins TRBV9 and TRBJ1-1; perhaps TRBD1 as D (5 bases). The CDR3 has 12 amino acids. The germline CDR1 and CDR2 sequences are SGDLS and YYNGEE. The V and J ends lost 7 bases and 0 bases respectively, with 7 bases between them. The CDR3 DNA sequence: TGTGCCAGCGGGGGAATGAACACTGAAGCTTTCTTT. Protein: CASGGMNTEAFF.

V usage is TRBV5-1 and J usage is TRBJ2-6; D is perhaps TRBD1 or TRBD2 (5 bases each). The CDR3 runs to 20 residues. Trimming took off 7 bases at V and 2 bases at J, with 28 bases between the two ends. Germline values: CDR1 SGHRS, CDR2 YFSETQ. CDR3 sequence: CASPGPHRDVTVTGANVLTF. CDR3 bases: TGCGCCAGCCCTGGGCCCCACCGGGACGTCACGGTCACTGGGGCCAACGTCCTGACTTTC.

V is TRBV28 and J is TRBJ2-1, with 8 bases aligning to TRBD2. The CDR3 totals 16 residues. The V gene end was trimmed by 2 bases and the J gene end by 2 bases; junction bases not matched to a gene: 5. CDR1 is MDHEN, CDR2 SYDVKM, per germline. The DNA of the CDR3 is TGTGCCAGCAGTTTAGCTAGCGGGCCCGCCTACAATGAGCAGTTCTTC. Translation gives CASSLASGPAYNEQFF.